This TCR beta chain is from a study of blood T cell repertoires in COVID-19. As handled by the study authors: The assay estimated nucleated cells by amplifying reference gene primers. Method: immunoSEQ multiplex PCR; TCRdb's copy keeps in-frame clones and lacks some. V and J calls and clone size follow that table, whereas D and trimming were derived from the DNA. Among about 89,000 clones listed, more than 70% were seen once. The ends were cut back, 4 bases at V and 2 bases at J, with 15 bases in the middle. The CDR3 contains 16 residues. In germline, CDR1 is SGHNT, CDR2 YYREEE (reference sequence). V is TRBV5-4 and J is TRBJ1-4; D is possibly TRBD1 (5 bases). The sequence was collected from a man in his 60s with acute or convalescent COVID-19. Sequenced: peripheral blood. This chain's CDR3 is CASSKGAQATNEKLFF. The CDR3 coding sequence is TGTGCCAGCAGCAAAGGGGCCCAGGCTACTAATGAAAAACTGTTTTTT.